This TCR beta chain came from a study of CD4+ T cells in melanoma. CDR1 is LNHDA, CDR2 SQIVND, per germline (reference sequence). The CDR3 loop spans 17 amino acids. The V gene end was trimmed by 4 bases and the J gene end by 6 bases; junction bases not matched to a gene: 14. TCRdb's table, derived via immunoSEQ multiplex PCR, lists solely in-frame clones and lacks some. The repertoire holds about 10,000 clones, with about 60% as singletons. The sequencing sample was made of cells from a culture (not recorded whether cultured in vitro). The clonotype comes from a human donor with melanoma. This chain connects TRBV19 to TRBJ2-2; 7 bases match TRBD2. CDR3 nucleotide sequence: TGTGCCAGTAGTAGCTCCCGCCGGACTAGTCCGGCCGGGGAGCTGTTTTTT. It specifies CASSSSRRTSPAGELFF. Together with reference TRBV19 and TRBJ2-2, the CDR3 gives the full variable domain: DGGITQSPKYLFRKEGQNVTLSCEQNLNHDAMYWYRQDPGQGLRLIYYSQIVNDFQKGDIAEGYSVSREKKESFPLTVTSAQKNPTAFYLCASSSSRRTSPAGELFFGEGSRLTVL.